The sequence of this TCR beta chain was determined in a study of shared clonotypes between healthy human individuals. Germline loops: CDR1 MNHEY, CDR2 SMNVEV (reference sequence). V shed 1 base, J shed 5 bases, and the junction held 2 bases outside the gene matches. The CDR3 runs 14 residues. Only in-frame clones appear in the TCRdb table, and some are missing; sequencing was by immunoSEQ multiplex PCR. This table has about 2 million clones, about 94% appearing once. Naive-designated CD8 cells lacked CD45RO, were positively enriched for CCR7, and omitted terminally differentiated effector memory CD45RA+ cells. In regard to this clone: Other DNA sequences within the sample encode an identical CDR3.

Sample: naive CD8+ T cells sorted from blood. The rearrangement joins TRBV27 to TRBJ2-5; 9 bases agree with TRBD2. The sequence was collected from a man between 18 and 29 years old in good health. CDR3 coding DNA: TGTGCCAGCAGTTTATTAGCGGGGGTCGAGACCCAGTACTTC. Its protein is CASSLLAGVETQYF.